Listed here are 16 T cell receptor beta chains from one sample, sequenced in a study of T cell repertoires in cytomegalovirus infection. Their cognate antigens are unknown. TCRdb reprocessed the reads with MiXCR, giving one entry per CDR3 protein. The data contain about 120,000 distinct CDR3 sequences, over 9% of them singletons. Sequencing used PBMCs, sequenced either directly or after in vitro stimulation (not recorded which). These receptor sequences come from a human donor in good health (CMV status not recorded). Some clones in this sample may be carry-over from other donors' samples.

This chain joins TRBV12-3 or TRBV12-4 and TRBJ2-7, with D tentatively TRBD2 (6 bases). V was shortened by 2 bases and J by 7 bases, with 12 bases between the two germline ends. This CDR3 has 13 residues. CDR3 sequence reads: CASSLIGAGEQYV. The CDR3 DNA reads as TGTGCCAGCAGTTTAATCGGGGCGGGGGAGCAGTACGTC.

This chain uses TRBV7-3 with TRBJ2-3; maybe TRBD2 (5 bases). CDR3 length: 15 residues. Germline V gives CDR1 SGHTA, CDR2 FQGTGA. Trimming took off 5 bases at V and 2 bases at J, with 14 bases between the two ends. The CDR3 here is CASSRGSSTTDTQYF. Here the CDR3 DNA reads TGTGCCAGCAGCCGCGGGTCAAGTACCACAGATACGCAGTATTTT.

This clonotype was seen ten or more times. This chain uses TRBV7-9 with TRBJ1-3; D unclear. V was shortened by 3 bases and J by 2 bases, with 8 bases between the two germline ends. This CDR3 contains 14 residues. CDR1 SEHNR and CDR2 FQNEAQ come from the germline V gene (reference sequence). CDR3 DNA: TGTGCCAGCAGCTTGACGGACGCTGGAAACACCATATATTTT. Translating gives CASSLTDAGNTIYF.

The chain recombines TRBV7-3 with TRBJ1-5; 7 bases match TRBD1. This CDR3 has 15 residues. The J segment lost 1 base and the V segment lost 4 bases, leaving 4 bases of the junction unmatched. Germline V gives CDR1 SGHTA, CDR2 FQGTGA. The CDR3 region is CASSSRDSSNQPQHF. In DNA form, the CDR3 reads TGTGCCAGCAGCTCCCGGGACAGCAGCAATCAGCCCCAGCATTTT.

This clonotype was detected a few times. This rearrangement joins TRBV7-9 to TRBJ1-1; the D gene is possibly TRBD1 (5 bases). Germline values: CDR1 SEHNR, CDR2 FQNEAQ (reference sequence). The CDR3 has 14 amino acids. Between the trimmed V and J ends, which lost 5 bases and 8 bases, there was a span of 18 bases. The CDR3 nucleotides are TGTGCCAGCAGCCAAAGTCGCGGGGGATCAGAAGCTTTCTTT. Its translation is CASSQSRGGSEAFF.

In this sample, this clonotype turned up many times. The chain couples TRBV28 to TRBJ2-3; 11 bases align to TRBD1. The CDR3 is 16 residues long. V trimming: 7 bases; J trimming: 3 bases; junction bases outside the gene matches: 9. Looked up from germline, CDR1 is MDHEN and CDR2 is SYDVKM. The DNA for the CDR3 is TGTGCCAGCAATTCCGGGGACAGGGGGATAACAGATACGCAGTATTTT. Translation: CASNSGDRGITDTQYF.

This clonotype has at least ten counts. This chain's CDR3 is CASSPDYNKNIQYF. The CDR3 nucleotides are TGTGCCAGCAGTCCGGACTACAACAAAAACATTCAGTACTTC. This chain connects TRBV12-3 or TRBV12-4 to TRBJ2-4, with D perhaps matching TRBD2 (6 bases). V lost 5 bases and J 3 bases, leaving 11 bases between the germline ends. This CDR3 spans 14 amino acids.

This clonotype was seen more than once but under ten times. The CDR3 loop reads CASRFGLAYYEQYF. In DNA, the CDR3 is TGTGCCAGCAGATTCGGACTAGCGTATTACGAGCAGTACTTC. The chain combines TRBV2 with TRBJ2-7; 9 bases match TRBD2. Per germline, CDR1 SNHLY and CDR2 FYNNEI. CDR3 length: 14 amino acids. Trimming removed 6 bases from V and 4 bases from J; junction bases left unmatched: 7.

This clonotype has at least ten counts. V and J are TRBV7-2 and TRBJ1-1, with 8 bases identical to TRBD1. Germline V gives CDR1 SGHTA, CDR2 FQGNSA. The CDR3 is made up of 14 amino acids. V lost 4 bases and J lost 7; bases outside the gene matches: 8. CDR3 residues: CASSYGTGTVEAFF. Written as DNA, the CDR3 is TGTGCCAGCAGCTACGGGACAGGTACAGTTGAAGCTTTCTTT.

The rearrangement links TRBV29-1 to TRBJ2-3; D possibly matches TRBD1 or TRBD2 (5 bases each). Germline lookup yields CDR1 SQVTM and CDR2 ANQGSEA. Trimming took 7 bases from V and 4 from J, leaving 12 bases between them. The CDR3 totals 12 residues. CDR3 protein: CSGTLVSDTQYF. As DNA, the CDR3 is TGCAGCGGGACACTAGTTTCAGATACGCAGTATTTT.

This clonotype was observed many times. This sequence joins TRBV12-3 or TRBV12-4 and TRBJ1-5, with 7 bases identical to TRBD1. This CDR3 has 15 amino acids. The J segment lost 6 bases and the V segment lost 8 bases, leaving 13 bases of the junction unmatched. The CDR3 region is CASRSTPGGSQPQHF. The CDR3 coding sequence is TGTGCCAGCCGATCCACCCCAGGGGGTAGTCAGCCCCAGCATTTT.

The chain has TRBV5-1 and TRBJ2-7, with 7 bases aligning to TRBD2. This CDR3 comprises 15 residues. CDR1 is SGHRS, CDR2 YFSETQ, per germline. The V segment lost 0 bases and the J segment 0 bases; nucleotides outside the gene matches: 3. CDR3 protein: CASSLAGGGSYEQYF. Here the CDR3 DNA reads TGCGCCAGCAGCTTGGCCGGCGGGGGCTCCTACGAGCAGTACTTC.

This clonotype was counted at least ten times. V usage is TRBV10-1 and J usage is TRBJ2-1; D possibly matches TRBD1 or TRBD2 (5 bases each). Looked up from germline, CDR1 is WNHNN and CDR2 is SYGVQD (reference sequence). This CDR3 contains 13 residues. Trimming took 6 bases from V and 5 from J, leaving 11 bases between them. For the CDR3, the DNA is TGCGCCAGCAGAAGGGACGGGGACAATGAGCAGTTCTTC. It yields the protein CASRRDGDNEQFF.

This clonotype appeared many times. The chain recombines TRBV12-3 or TRBV12-4 with TRBJ2-4; TRBD1 might be the D (6 bases). Deletions cut 3 bases from V and 5 bases from J, with 11 bases between. The CDR3 is 14 amino acids. The CDR3 here is CASSLSGAENIQYF. In nucleotides, the CDR3 is TGTGCCAGCAGTTTGTCAGGGGCCGAAAACATTCAGTACTTC.

This chain joins TRBV6-2 or TRBV6-3 and TRBJ2-3; D is possibly TRBD2 (6 bases). Germline lookup yields CDR1 MNHEY and CDR2 SVGEGT. Trimming took off 2 bases at V and 1 base at J, with 10 bases between the two ends. This CDR3 region has 15 residues. CDR3 in amino acids: CASSYGEDGTDTQYF. CDR3 in DNA: TGTGCCAGCAGTTACGGGGAGGACGGCACAGATACGCAGTATTTT.

This clonotype has at least ten counts. This rearrangement joins TRBV12-3 or TRBV12-4 to TRBJ2-1; the D is unclear. CDR3 length: 12 residues. Trimming pared 6 bases from V and 12 bases from J, leaving 15 bases between. In nucleotides, the CDR3 is TGTGCCAGCAGCCCCGCCCGGGTAGGGCAGTTCTTC. Encoded protein: CASSPARVGQFF.